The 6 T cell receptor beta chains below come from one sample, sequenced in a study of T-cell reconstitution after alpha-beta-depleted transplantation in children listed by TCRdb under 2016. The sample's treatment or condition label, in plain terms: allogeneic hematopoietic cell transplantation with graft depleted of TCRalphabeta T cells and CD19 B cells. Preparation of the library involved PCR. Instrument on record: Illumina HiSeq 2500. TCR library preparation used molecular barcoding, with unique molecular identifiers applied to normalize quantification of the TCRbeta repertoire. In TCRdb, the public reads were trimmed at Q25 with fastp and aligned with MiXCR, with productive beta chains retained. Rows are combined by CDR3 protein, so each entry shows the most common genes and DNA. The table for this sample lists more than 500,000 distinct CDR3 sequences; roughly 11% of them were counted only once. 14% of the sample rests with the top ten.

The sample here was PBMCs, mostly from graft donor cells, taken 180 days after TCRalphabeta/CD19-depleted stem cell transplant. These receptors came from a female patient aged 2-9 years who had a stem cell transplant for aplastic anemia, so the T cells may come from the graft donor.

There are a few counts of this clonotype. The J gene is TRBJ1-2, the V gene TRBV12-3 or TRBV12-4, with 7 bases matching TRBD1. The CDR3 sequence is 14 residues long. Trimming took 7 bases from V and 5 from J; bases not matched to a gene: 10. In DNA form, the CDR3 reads TGTGCCAGCACCCAAGGGGGCTCGAGATATGGCTACACCTTC. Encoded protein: CASTQGGSRYGYTF.

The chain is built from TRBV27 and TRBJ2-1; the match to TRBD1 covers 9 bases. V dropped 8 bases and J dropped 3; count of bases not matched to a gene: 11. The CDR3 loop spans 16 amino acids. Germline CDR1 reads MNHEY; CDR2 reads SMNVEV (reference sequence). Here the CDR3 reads CASSILGTGYYNEQFF. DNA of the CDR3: TGTGCCAGCTCAATCCTAGGGACAGGGTACTACAATGAGCAGTTCTTC.

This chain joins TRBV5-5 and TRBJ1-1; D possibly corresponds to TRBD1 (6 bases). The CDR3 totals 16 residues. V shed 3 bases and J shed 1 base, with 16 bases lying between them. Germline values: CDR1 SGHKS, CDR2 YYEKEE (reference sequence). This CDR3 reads CASSSRGGGSNTEAFF. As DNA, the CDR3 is TGTGCCAGCAGCTCGAGAGGGGGTGGGTCGAACACTGAAGCTTTCTTT. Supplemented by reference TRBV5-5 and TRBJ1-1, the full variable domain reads DAGVTQSPTHLIKTRGQQVTLRCSPISGHKSVSWYQQVLGQGPQFIFQYYEKEERGRGNFPDRFSARQFPNYSSELNVNALLLGDSALYLCASSSRGGGSNTEAFFGQGTRLTVV.

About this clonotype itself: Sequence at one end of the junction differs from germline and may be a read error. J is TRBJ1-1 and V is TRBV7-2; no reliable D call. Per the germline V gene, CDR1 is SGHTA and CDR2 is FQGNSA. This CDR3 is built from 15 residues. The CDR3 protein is CASSANPYSNTDAFF. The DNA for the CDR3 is TGTGCCAGCAGCGCTAATCCCTACAGCAACACTGACGCTTTCTTT.

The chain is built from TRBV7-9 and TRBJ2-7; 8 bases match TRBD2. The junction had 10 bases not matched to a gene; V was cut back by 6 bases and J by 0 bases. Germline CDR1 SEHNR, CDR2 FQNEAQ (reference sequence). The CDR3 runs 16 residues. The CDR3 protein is CASSLGAGANSYEQYF. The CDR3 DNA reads TGTGCCAGCAGTCTCGGAGCGGGAGCGAACTCCTACGAGCAGTACTTC.

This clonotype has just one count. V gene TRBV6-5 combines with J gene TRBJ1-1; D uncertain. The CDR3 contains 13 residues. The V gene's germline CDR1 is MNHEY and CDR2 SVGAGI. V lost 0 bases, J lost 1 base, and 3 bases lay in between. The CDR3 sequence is CASSYSRNTEAFF. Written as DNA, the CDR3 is TGTGCCAGCAGTTACTCAAGGAACACTGAAGCTTTCTTT.